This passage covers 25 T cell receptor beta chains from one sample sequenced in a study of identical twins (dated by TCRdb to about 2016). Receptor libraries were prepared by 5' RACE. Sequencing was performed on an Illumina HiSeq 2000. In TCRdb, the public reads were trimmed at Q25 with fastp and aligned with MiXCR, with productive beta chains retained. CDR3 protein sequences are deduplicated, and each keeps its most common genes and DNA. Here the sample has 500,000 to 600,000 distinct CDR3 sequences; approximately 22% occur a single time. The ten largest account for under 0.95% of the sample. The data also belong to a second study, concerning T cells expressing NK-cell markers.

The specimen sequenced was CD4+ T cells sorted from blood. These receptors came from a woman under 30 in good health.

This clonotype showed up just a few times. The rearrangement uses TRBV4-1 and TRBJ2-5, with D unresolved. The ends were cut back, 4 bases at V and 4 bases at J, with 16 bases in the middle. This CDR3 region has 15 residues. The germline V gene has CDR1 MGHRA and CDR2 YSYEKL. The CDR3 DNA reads TGCGCCAGCAGCCTCCCGACAACTTTGCTAGAGACCCAGTACTTC. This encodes CASSLPTTLLETQYF.

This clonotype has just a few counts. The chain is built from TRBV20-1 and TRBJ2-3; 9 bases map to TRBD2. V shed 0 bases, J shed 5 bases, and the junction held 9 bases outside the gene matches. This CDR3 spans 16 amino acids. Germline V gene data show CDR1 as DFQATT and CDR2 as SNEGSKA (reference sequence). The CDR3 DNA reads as TGCAGTGCTAGAGATCCTGCGGGGGGGCAGGTAGATACGCAGTATTTT. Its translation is CSARDPAGGQVDTQYF.

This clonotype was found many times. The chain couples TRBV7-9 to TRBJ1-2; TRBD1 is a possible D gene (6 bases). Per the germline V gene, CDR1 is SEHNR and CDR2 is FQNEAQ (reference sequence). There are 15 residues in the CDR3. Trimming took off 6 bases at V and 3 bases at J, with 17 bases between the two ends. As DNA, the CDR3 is TGTGCCAGCAGTCCTTCGGGGGGCGCGGACTATGGCTACACCTTC. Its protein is CASSPSGGADYGYTF. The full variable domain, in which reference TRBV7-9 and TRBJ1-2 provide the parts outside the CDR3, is DTGVSQNPRHKITKRGQNVTFRCDPISEHNRLYWYRQTLGQGPEFLTYFQNEAQLEKSRLLSDRFSAERPKGSFSTLEIQRTEQGDSAMYLCASSPSGGADYGYTFGSGTRLTVV.

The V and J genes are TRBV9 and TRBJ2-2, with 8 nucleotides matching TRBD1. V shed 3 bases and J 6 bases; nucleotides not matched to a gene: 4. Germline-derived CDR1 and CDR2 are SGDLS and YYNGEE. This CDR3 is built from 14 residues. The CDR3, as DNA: TGTGCCAGCAGCGAGGGACAGGTGGCCGGGGAGCTGTTTTTT. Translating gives CASSEGQVAGELFF.

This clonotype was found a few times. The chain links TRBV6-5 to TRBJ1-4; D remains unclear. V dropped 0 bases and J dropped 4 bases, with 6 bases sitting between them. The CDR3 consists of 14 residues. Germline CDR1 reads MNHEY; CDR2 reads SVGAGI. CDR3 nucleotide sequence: TGTGCCAGCAGTTACTCGAACTATAATGAAAAACTGTTTTTT. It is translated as CASSYSNYNEKLFF.

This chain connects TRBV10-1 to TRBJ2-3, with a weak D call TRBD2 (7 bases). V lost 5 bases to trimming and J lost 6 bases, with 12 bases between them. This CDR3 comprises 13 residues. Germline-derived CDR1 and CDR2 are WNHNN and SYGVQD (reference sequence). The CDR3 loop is CASSMEGGDTQYF. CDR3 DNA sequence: TGCGCCAGCAGTATGGAGGGGGGGGATACGCAGTATTTT.

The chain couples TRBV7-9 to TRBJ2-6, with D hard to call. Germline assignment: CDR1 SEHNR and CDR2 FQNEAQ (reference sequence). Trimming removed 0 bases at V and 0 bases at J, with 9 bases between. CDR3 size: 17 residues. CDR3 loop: CASSLAQDNSGANVLTF. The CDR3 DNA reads TGTGCCAGCAGCTTAGCCCAGGATAACTCTGGGGCCAACGTCCTGACTTTC.

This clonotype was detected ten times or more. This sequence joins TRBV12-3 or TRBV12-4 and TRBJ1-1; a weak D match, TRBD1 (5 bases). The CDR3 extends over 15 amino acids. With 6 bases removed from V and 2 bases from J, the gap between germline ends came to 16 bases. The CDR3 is CASSPSGRANTEAFF. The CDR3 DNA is TGTGCCAGCAGCCCCTCCGGCAGGGCCAACACTGAAGCTTTCTTT.

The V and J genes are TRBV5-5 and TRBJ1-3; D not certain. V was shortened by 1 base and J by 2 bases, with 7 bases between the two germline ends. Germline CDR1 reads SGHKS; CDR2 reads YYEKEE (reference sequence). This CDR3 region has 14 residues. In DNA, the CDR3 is TGTGCCAGCAGCTTGAACTGGGCTGGAAACACCATATATTTT. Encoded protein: CASSLNWAGNTIYF.

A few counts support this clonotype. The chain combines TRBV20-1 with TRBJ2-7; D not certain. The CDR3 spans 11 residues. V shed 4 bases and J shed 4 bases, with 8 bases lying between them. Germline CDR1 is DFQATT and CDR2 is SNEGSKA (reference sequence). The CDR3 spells CSATDTYEQYF. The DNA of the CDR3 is TGCAGTGCTACAGATACTTACGAGCAGTACTTC.

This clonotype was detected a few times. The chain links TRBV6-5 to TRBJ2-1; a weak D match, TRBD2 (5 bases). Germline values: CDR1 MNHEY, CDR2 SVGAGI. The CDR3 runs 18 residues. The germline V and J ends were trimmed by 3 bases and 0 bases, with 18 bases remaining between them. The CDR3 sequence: CASSYTAGIQDSYNEQFF. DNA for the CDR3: TGTGCCAGCAGTTATACCGCCGGGATTCAAGACTCCTACAATGAGCAGTTCTTC.

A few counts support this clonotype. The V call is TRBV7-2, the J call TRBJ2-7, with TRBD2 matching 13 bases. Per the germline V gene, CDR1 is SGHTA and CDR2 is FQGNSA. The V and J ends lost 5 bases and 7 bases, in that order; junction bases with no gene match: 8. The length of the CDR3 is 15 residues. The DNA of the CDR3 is TGTGCCAGCAGCACGAGACTAGCGGGAGGTGAGGAGCAGTACTTC. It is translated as CASSTRLAGGEEQYF.

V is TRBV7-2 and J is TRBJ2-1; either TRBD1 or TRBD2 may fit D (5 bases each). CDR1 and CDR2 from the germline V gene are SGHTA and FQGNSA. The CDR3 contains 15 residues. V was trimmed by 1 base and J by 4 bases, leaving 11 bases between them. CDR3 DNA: TGTGCCAGCAGCTTAGTGCTGGGACCATACAATGAGCAGTTCTTC. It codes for CASSLVLGPYNEQFF.

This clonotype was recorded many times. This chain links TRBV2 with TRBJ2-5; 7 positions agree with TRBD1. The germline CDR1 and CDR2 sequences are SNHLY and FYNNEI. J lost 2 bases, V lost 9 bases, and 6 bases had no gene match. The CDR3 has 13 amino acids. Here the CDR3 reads CASQGDIQETQYF. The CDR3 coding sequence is TGTGCCAGTCAGGGGGACATACAAGAGACCCAGTACTTC.

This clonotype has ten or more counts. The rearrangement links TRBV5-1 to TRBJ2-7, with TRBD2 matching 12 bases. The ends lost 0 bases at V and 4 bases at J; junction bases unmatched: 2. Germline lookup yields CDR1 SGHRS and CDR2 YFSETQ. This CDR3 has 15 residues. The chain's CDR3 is CASSLGTSGEYEQYF. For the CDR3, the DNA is TGCGCCAGCAGCTTGGGGACTAGCGGGGAGTACGAGCAGTACTTC.

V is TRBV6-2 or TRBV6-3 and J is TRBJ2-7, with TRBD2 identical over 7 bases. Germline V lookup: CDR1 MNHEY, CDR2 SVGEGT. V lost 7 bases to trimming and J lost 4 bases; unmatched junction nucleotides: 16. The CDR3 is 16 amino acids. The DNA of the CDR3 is TGTGCCAGCACCAACGGGGGGACCTCCCCCCCTTACGAGCAGTACTTC. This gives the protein CASTNGGTSPPYEQYF.

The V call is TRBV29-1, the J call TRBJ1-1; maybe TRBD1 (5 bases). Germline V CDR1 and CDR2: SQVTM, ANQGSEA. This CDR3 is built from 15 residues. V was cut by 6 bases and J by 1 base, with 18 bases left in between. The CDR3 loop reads CSVARVTIANTEAFF. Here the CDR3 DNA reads TGCAGCGTCGCCAGGGTCACAATCGCGAACACTGAAGCTTTCTTT.

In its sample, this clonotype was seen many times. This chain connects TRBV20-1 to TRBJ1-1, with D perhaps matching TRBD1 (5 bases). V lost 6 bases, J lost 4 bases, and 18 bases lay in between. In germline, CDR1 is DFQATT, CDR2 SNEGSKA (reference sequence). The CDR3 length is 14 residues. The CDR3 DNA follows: TGCAGTGCCCTCCAGGGCCAGGGTGGCACTGAAGCTTTCTTT. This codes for CSALQGQGGTEAFF.

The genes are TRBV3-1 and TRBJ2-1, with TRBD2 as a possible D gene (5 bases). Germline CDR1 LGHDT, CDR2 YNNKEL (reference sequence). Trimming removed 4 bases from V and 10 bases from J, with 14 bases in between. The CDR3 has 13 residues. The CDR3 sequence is CASSPTRVGEQFF. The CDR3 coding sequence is TGTGCCAGCAGCCCTACGAGGGTAGGGGAGCAGTTCTTC.

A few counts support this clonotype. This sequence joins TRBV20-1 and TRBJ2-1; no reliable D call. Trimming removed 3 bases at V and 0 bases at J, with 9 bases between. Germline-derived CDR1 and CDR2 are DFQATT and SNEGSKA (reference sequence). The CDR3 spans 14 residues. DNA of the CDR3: TGCAGTGCTAGGGTCCCGGTCTCCTACAATGAGCAGTTCTTC. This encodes CSARVPVSYNEQFF.

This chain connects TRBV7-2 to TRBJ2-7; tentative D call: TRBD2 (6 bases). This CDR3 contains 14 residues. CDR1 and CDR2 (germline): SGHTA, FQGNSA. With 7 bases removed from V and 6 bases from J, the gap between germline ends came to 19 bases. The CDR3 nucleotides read TGTGCCAGCAAATTACTGGGGCGGGATGGCGAGCAGTACTTC. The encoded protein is CASKLLGRDGEQYF.

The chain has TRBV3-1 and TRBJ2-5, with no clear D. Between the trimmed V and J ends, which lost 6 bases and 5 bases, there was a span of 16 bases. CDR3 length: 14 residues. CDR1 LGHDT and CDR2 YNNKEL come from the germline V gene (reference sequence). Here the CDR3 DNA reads TGTGCCAGCAGACTCTTCTGGACCGGGGAGACCCAGTACTTC. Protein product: CASRLFWTGETQYF.

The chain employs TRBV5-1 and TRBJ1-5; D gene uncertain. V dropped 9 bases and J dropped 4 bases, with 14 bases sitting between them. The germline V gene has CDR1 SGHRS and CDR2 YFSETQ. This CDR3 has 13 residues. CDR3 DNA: TGCGCCACCAAGAGGGTTCCTAATCAGCCCCAGCATTTT. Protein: CATKRVPNQPQHF.

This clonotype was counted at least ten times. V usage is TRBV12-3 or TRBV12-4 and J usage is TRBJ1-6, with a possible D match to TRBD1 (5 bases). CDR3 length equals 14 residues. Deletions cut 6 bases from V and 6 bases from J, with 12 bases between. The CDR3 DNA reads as TGTGCCAGCAGACGACAGAGCCTTAATTCACCCCTCCACTTT. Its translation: CASRRQSLNSPLHF.

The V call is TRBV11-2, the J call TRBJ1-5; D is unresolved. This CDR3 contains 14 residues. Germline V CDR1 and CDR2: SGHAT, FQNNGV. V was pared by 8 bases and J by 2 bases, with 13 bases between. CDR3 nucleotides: TGTGCCAGCGCTACTGGGAGAGGCAATCAGCCCCAGCATTTT. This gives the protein CASATGRGNQPQHF.